The 31 T cell receptor beta chains below come from one sample, sequenced in a study of blood T cell repertoires in COVID-19. Only in-frame clones appear in the TCRdb table, and some are missing; sequencing was by immunoSEQ multiplex PCR. The sample lists about 69,000 clones, nearly 80% seen once, with around 50% in the top ten. The source material was peripheral blood. The source of these receptors is a human donor in a cohort sampled during active COVID-19.

For the CDR3, the DNA is TGTGCCAGTAGCGGGACAAGGGTCCAGCCCCAGCATTTT. Its translation: CASSGTRVQPQHF. This chain joins TRBV19 and TRBJ1-5; possible D gene TRBD1, 6 bases. The CDR3 has 13 residues. Germline V gives CDR1 LNHDA, CDR2 SQIVND (reference sequence). V dropped 6 bases and J dropped 7 bases, with 13 bases sitting between them.

The chain has TRBV5-1 and TRBJ1-6; D possibly corresponds to TRBD1 (5 bases). Per germline, CDR1 SGHRS and CDR2 YFSETQ. Trimming shortened V by 1 base and J by 5 bases, and 13 bases separated the two germline ends. The CDR3 loop spans 16 amino acids. CDR3 sequence: CASSLSFDRDNSPLHF. The CDR3 region has the DNA TGCGCCAGCAGCTTGAGTTTTGACAGAGATAATTCACCCCTCCACTTT.

The chain uses TRBV19 and TRBJ1-1, with 8 bases matching TRBD1. The V gene end was trimmed by 6 bases and the J gene end by 4 bases; junction bases not matched to a gene: 7. The germline V gene encodes CDR1 LNHDA and CDR2 SQIVND (reference sequence). The CDR3 has 14 amino acids. This chain's CDR3 is CASSRTGTGTEAFF. DNA of the CDR3: TGTGCCAGTAGCCGGACAGGGACGGGCACTGAAGCTTTCTTT. Filled out from reference TRBV19 and TRBJ1-1, the complete variable domain reads DGGITQSPKYLFRKEGQNVTLSCEQNLNHDAMYWYRQDPGQGLRLIYYSQIVNDFQKGDIAEGYSVSREKKESFPLTVTSAQKNPTAFYLCASSRTGTGTEAFFGQGTRLTVV.

This clone appeared a single time. The V call is TRBV18, the J call TRBJ2-7; perhaps TRBD1 as D (6 bases). With 4 bases removed from V and 7 bases from J, the gap between germline ends came to 17 bases. CDR1 is KGHSH, CDR2 LQKENI, per germline. The CDR3 spans 14 residues. The CDR3 spells CASSHRDVQWEQYF. The DNA of the CDR3 is TGTGCCAGCTCACACAGGGACGTACAGTGGGAGCAGTACTTC.

This clone was seen a few times. The chain carries TRBV2 and TRBJ2-2; D uncertain. The CDR3 length is 15 residues. The germline gives CDR1 SNHLY, CDR2 FYNNEI. Between the trimmed V and J ends, which lost 8 bases and 0 bases, there was a span of 13 bases. CDR3 sequence reads: CASRRASANTGELFF. The CDR3 region has the DNA TGTGCCAGCCGACGCGCGAGCGCGAACACCGGGGAGCTGTTTTTT. The entire variable domain, with the rest obtained from reference TRBV2 and TRBJ2-2, is as follows: EPEVTQTPSHQVTQMGQEVILRCVPISNHLYFYWYRQILGQKVEFLVSFYNNEISEKSEIFDDQFSVERPDGSNFTLKIRSTKLEDSAMYFCASRRASANTGELFFGEGSRLTVL.

This sequence joins TRBV24-1 and TRBJ2-1; 8 bases are shared with TRBD1. This CDR3 comprises 17 residues. The V gene's germline CDR1 is KGHDR and CDR2 SFDVKD. Trimming took 4 bases from V and 4 from J; bases not matched to a gene: 11. In DNA form, the CDR3 reads TGTGCCACCAGTGACTCCGCTCAGGGGGCGCGGTACAATGAGCAGTTCTTC. Amino acid sequence: CATSDSAQGARYNEQFF.

Of note for this clone: Other nucleotide sequences in the sample specify the same CDR3. The chain couples TRBV5-1 to TRBJ2-3; 9 bases are shared with TRBD1. V lost 4 bases and J lost 3; bases outside the gene matches: 6. From germline, CDR1 is SGHRS and CDR2 YFSETQ. CDR3 length: 15 amino acids. CDR3 region: CASSPNGQGTDTQYF. The CDR3 DNA reads as TGCGCCAGCAGCCCGAACGGACAGGGGACAGATACGCAGTATTTT.

The chain recombines TRBV30 with TRBJ2-1, with 9 positions matching TRBD1. CDR3 size: 12 residues. The J segment lost 9 bases and the V segment lost 5 bases, leaving 5 bases of the junction unmatched. CDR1 is GTSNPN, CDR2 SVGIG, per germline (reference sequence). In DNA, the CDR3 is TGTGCCTGGGGACAGGGGAAATCTGAGCAGTTCTTC. Its protein product is CAWGQGKSEQFF.

CDR3 protein: CASTLGQANEKLFF. The CDR3 DNA is TGTGCCAGCACCTTGGGACAGGCTAATGAAAAACTGTTTTTT. The rearrangement joins TRBV6-6 to TRBJ1-4; TRBD1 matches 8 bases. CDR3 length: 14 residues. The junction had 4 bases not matched to a gene; V was cut back by 7 bases and J by 3 bases. The germline CDR1 and CDR2 sequences are MNHNY and SVGAGI (reference sequence).

V and J are TRBV18 and TRBJ1-4; 9 nucleotides match TRBD1. J lost 3 bases, V lost 3 bases, and 5 bases had no gene match. The CDR3 spans 16 residues. Germline values: CDR1 KGHSH, CDR2 LQKENI. CDR3 sequence (DNA): TGTGCCAGCTCACCCACAGGGGGCACGGCTAATGAAAAACTGTTTTTT. Translated, it gives CASSPTGGTANEKLFF.

This clone has a handful of counts. This chain joins TRBV24-1 and TRBJ1-5; perhaps TRBD1 as D (5 bases). The CDR3 is made up of 15 amino acids. CDR1 and CDR2 (germline): KGHDR, SFDVKD. V was shortened by 4 bases and J by 0 bases, with 9 bases between the two germline ends. CDR3 sequence reads: CATSDNDSSNQPQHF. The CDR3 coding sequence is TGTGCCACCAGTGACAATGACAGTAGCAATCAGCCCCAGCATTTT.

The J gene is TRBJ2-1, the V gene TRBV19; 8 bases fit TRBD2. Germline V gene lookup returns CDR1 LNHDA and CDR2 SQIVND (reference sequence). The CDR3 contains 14 residues. Trimming removed 4 bases from V and 4 bases from J; junction bases left unmatched: 3. The chain's CDR3 is CASSTLAGYNEQFF. CDR3 nucleotide sequence: TGTGCCAGTAGTACGTTAGCGGGATACAATGAGCAGTTCTTC.

This clone was observed a single time. The chain's CDR3 is CASSQAGTYNSPLHF. In DNA form, the CDR3 reads TGTGCCAGCAGCCAAGCAGGGACCTATAATTCACCCCTCCACTTT. The chain recombines TRBV14 with TRBJ1-6; D possibly corresponds to TRBD1 (5 bases). There are 15 residues in the CDR3. Per germline, CDR1 SGHDN and CDR2 FVKESK. V was trimmed by 1 base and J by 2 bases, leaving 6 bases between them.

The J gene is TRBJ1-6, the V gene TRBV3-1 (or the pseudogene TRBV3-2), with a weak D call TRBD1 (5 bases). This CDR3 region has 16 residues. Germline V gene lookup returns CDR1 LGHDT and CDR2 YNNKEL (reference sequence). Trimming pared 0 bases from V and 7 bases from J, leaving 13 bases between. CDR3 DNA: TGTGCCAGCAGCCAAGATTTAAGGGGAGGGAATTCACCCCTCCACTTT. Encoded protein: CASSQDLRGGNSPLHF.

This clone was seen just once. The J gene is TRBJ2-5, the V gene TRBV6-5; possibly TRBD2 for D (6 bases). The CDR3 is 15 residues long. CDR1 is MNHEY and CDR2 is SVGAGI in the germline V gene. V dropped 8 bases and J dropped 0 bases, with 16 bases sitting between them. The DNA for the CDR3 is TGTGCCAGCGCGTCTGGGGAGGCTTACCAAGAGACCCAGTACTTC. Residues: CASASGEAYQETQYF.

The chain carries TRBV10-3 and TRBJ2-2; 7 bases line up with TRBD1. This CDR3 has 16 amino acids. Germline CDR1 is ENHRY and CDR2 is SYGVKD. J gave up 0 bases and V 6 bases, and 7 bases lay outside the gene matches. CDR3 amino acids: CAISRDRAPNTGELFF. In nucleotides, the CDR3 is TGTGCCATCAGCCGCGACAGGGCCCCGAACACCGGGGAGCTGTTTTTT.

This sequence joins TRBV5-1 and TRBJ2-7; D is perhaps TRBD1 (6 bases). CDR1 SGHRS and CDR2 YFSETQ come from the germline V gene. The CDR3 has 14 amino acids. V was shortened by 1 base and J by 5 bases, with 13 bases between the two germline ends. CDR3 coding DNA: TGCGCCAGCAGCTTGAGACAGGTGGGAGACGAGCAGTACTTC. The encoded protein is CASSLRQVGDEQYF.

This sequence joins TRBV21-1 and TRBJ1-1. TRBV21-1 is tagged as a pseudogene. The CDR3 runs to 14 residues. The CDR3 here is CASSKGWRNTEAFF. The CDR3 region has the DNA TGTGCCAGCAGCAAGGGTTGGAGAAACACTGAAGCTTTCTTT.

This sequence joins TRBV6-6 and TRBJ2-5; the D is unclear. V dropped 8 bases and J dropped 5 bases, with 12 bases sitting between them. Germline CDR1 and CDR2: MNHNY and SVGAGI (reference sequence). The CDR3 is made up of 12 amino acids. In DNA form, the CDR3 reads TGTGCCAGCGCCCCTACCCTGGAGACCCAGTACTTC. Translated, it gives CASAPTLETQYF.

The chain combines TRBV30 with TRBJ2-7, with 9 bases fitting TRBD1. This CDR3 spans 14 amino acids. Germline CDR1 is GTSNPN and CDR2 is SVGIG (reference sequence). V lost 2 bases, J lost 5 bases, and 7 bases stayed unmatched. The CDR3 DNA sequence: TGTGCCTGGAGTTCCGGGACAGGGCCACACGAGCAGTACTTC. Amino acids: CAWSSGTGPHEQYF.

V usage is TRBV28 and J usage is TRBJ2-4; D gene uncertain. Germline CDR1 reads MDHEN; CDR2 reads SYDVKM. This CDR3 is 15 amino acids long. Trimming pared 6 bases from V and 0 bases from J, leaving 12 bases between. The CDR3 protein is CASSLNSLAKNIQYF. The CDR3 DNA reads as TGTGCCAGCAGCCTGAATAGCCTAGCCAAAAACATTCAGTACTTC.

This chain links TRBV6-5 with TRBJ2-7; 7 bases match TRBD1. Germline-derived CDR1 and CDR2 are MNHEY and SVGAGI. V trimming: 6 bases; J trimming: 4 bases; junction bases outside the gene matches: 6. The CDR3 is made up of 13 amino acids. The CDR3 DNA sequence: TGTGCCAGCAGACCGGGACAGAGTTACGAGCAGTACTTC. Translation gives CASRPGQSYEQYF.

This clone occurred once. This sequence joins TRBV19 and TRBJ2-3; D is perhaps TRBD2 (5 bases). The CDR3 runs to 16 residues. V was pared by 5 bases and J by 0 bases, with 15 bases between. Germline values: CDR1 LNHDA, CDR2 SQIVND (reference sequence). The CDR3 loop is CASSLDSAPSTDTQYF. CDR3 bases: TGTGCCAGTAGTTTGGACTCTGCTCCTAGCACAGATACGCAGTATTTT.

As to this clone: The DNA is left out, because the CDR3 cannot be placed on it with certainty; the CDR3 is given as TCRdb lists it. The rearrangement joins TRBV7-9 to TRBJ1-6. Germline CDR1 SEHNR, CDR2 FQNEAQ (reference sequence). 14 amino acids form the CDR3, both terminal residues included. This chain's CDR3 is CASSTSEGHSPLHF.

The J gene is TRBJ2-5, the V gene TRBV6-2 or TRBV6-3; D is possibly TRBD1 (6 bases). The CDR3 loop spans 12 amino acids. Germline lookup yields CDR1 MNHEY and CDR2 SVGEGT. V gave up 5 bases and J gave up 5 bases, with 9 bases separating them. In DNA, the CDR3 is TGTGCCAGCAGTAACAGGGAGGAGACCCAGTACTTC. It specifies CASSNREETQYF.

V gene TRBV3-1 (or the pseudogene TRBV3-2) combines with J gene TRBJ2-3, with D possibly matching TRBD2 (5 bases). With 3 bases removed from V and 4 bases from J, the gap between germline ends came to 11 bases. The CDR3 is 14 amino acids. The germline gives CDR1 LGHDT, CDR2 YNNKEL (reference sequence). The CDR3 DNA follows: TGTGCCAGCAGCCAGATGGTCGGGGCAGATACGCAGTATTTT. Amino acid sequence: CASSQMVGADTQYF.

The chain employs TRBV6-1 and TRBJ1-2; D gene ambiguous. The germline V and J ends were trimmed by 2 bases and 3 bases, with 10 bases remaining between them. The CDR3 loop spans 14 amino acids. CDR1 and CDR2 from the germline V gene are MNHNS and SASEGT. The CDR3 DNA is TGTGCCAGCAGTGAAACCCAGTGGTACTATGGCTACACCTTC. It specifies CASSETQWYYGYTF.

The chain has TRBV24-1 and TRBJ2-2; 13 positions agree with TRBD2. Germline assignment: CDR1 KGHDR and CDR2 SFDVKD. This CDR3 comprises 17 residues. The ends lost 3 bases at V and 7 bases at J; junction bases unmatched: 7. The CDR3 sequence: CATSDPKTSGRNGELFF. CDR3 DNA sequence: TGTGCCACCAGTGATCCCAAGACTAGCGGGAGGAACGGGGAGCTGTTTTTT.

To note about this clone: This sample also contains other DNA sequences that code for the same CDR3. The chain employs TRBV5-1 and TRBJ2-1, with 8 bases matching TRBD2. The V gene's germline CDR1 is SGHRS and CDR2 YFSETQ. V lost 3 bases, J lost 4 bases, and 3 bases stayed unmatched. The CDR3 is 14 amino acids. DNA of the CDR3: TGCGCCAGCAGCTCAAGCGGGGGATACAATGAGCAGTTCTTC. Amino acid sequence: CASSSSGGYNEQFF.

The chain has TRBV7-2 and TRBJ2-7; tentative D call: TRBD2 (7 bases). The CDR3 consists of 14 residues. Germline V gene sequence: CDR1 SGHTA, CDR2 FQGNSA. The germline V and J ends were trimmed by 8 bases and 0 bases, with 14 bases remaining between them. CDR3 in DNA: TGTGCCAGCGGAAGGGGAGGGGGCTCCTACGAGCAGTACTTC. This sequence encodes CASGRGGGSYEQYF.

This clone was picked up a small number of times. This rearrangement joins TRBV2 to TRBJ2-2; D ambiguous. The CDR3 is made up of 15 amino acids. The V end was cut by 0 bases, the J end by 4 bases, with 9 bases between. Germline V gene data show CDR1 as SNHLY and CDR2 as FYNNEI. The CDR3 DNA follows: TGTGCCAGCAGTGAAGCGGGCCAGGCCACCGGGGAGCTGTTTTTT. Translated, it gives CASSEAGQATGELFF.